This TCR beta chain was observed in a study of tumor-infiltrating lymphocytes in primary liver carcinoma. Study as a whole: Per sample, productive TCRbeta reads numbered roughly 3.5 to 7.13 million, similar across tissue types.

This clonotype was recorded many times. Its antigen is not identified. Using a constant-region primer together with ProtoScript II reverse transcriptase, TCR beta cDNA was made from about 500 ng of total RNA. A slightly modified ARM-PCR protocol with three nested multiplex PCR rounds produced these TCR beta libraries. Use of TRBV1-TRBV30 forward primers with a C-beta reverse primer characterized the first two PCR rounds, which lasted roughly 9 cycles each. TCRdb passed the multiplex PCR reads through MiXCR, listing each CDR3 protein once. The profile shows around 40,000 distinct CDR3 sequences, 65% to 85% of them singletons. This CDR3 spans 18 amino acids. Per the germline V gene, CDR1 is ENHRY and CDR2 is SYGVKD. Trimming stripped 3 bases from V and 2 bases from J, with 23 bases between. Scientists recovered RNA and DNA together from roughly 18-30 mg of unsorted bulk tissue. Every tumor was sampled at five separate regions.

Study-wide results and caveats: Only about 7-25% of top clones occurred in every one of the five tumor regions.

This clonotype was sampled from a man aged 40-50 years with primary liver carcinoma and hepatitis B virus infection. The chain couples TRBV10-3 to TRBJ2-7, with D perhaps matching TRBD1 or TRBD2 (5 bases each). The sample taken for sequencing was liver tumor tissue from sampling region 2. The subset: tumor region T2, inferior pole. This chain's CDR3 is CAISDPSLRDDRAYEQYF. The CDR3 DNA reads as TGTGCCATCAGTGACCCATCCCTCCGGGACGATAGGGCCTACGAGCAGTACTTC.